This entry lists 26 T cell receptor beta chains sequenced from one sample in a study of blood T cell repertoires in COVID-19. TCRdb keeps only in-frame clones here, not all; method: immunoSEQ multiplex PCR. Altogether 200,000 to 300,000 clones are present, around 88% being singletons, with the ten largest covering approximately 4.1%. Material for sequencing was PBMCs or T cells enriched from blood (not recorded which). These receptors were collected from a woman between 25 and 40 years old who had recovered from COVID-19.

CDR3 sequence: CASSPRGPGANVLTF. Here the CDR3 DNA reads TGTGCCAGCAGCCCGAGGGGGCCTGGGGCCAACGTCCTGACTTTC. The chain joins TRBV11-2 to TRBJ2-6, with 7 bases aligning to TRBD1. From germline, CDR1 is SGHAT and CDR2 FQNNGV. The CDR3 sequence is 15 residues long. J was trimmed by 2 bases and V by 5 bases; bases with no gene match: 3. The full variable domain, completed using reference TRBV11-2 and TRBJ2-6, is EAGVAQSPRYKIIEKRQSVAFWCNPISGHATLYWYQQILGQGPKLLIQFQNNGVVDDSQLPKDRFSAERLKGVDSTLKIQPAKLEDSAVYLCASSPRGPGANVLTFGAGSRLTVL.

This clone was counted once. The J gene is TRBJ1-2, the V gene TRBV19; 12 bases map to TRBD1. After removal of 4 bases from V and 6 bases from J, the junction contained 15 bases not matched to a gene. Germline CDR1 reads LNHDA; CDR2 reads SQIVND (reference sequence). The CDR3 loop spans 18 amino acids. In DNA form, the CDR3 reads TGTGCCAGTAGTACCCCCCTGATGGCCGGGACAGGGGGCCATGGCTACACCTTC. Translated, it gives CASSTPLMAGTGGHGYTF.

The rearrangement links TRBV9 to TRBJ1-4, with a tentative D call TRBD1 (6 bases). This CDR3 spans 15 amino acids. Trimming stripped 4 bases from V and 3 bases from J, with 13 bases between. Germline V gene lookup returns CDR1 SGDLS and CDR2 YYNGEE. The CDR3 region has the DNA TGTGCCAGCAGCATACAGGGTTCCGCTAATGAAAAACTGTTTTTT. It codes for CASSIQGSANEKLFF.

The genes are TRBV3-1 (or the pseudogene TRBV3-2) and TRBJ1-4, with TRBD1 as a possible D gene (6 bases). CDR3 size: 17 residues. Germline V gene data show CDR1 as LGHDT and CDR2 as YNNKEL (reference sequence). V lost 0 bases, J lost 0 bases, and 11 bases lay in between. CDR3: CASSQEGTTATNEKLFF. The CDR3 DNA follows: TGTGCCAGCAGCCAAGAAGGGACAACAGCAACTAATGAAAAACTGTTTTTT.

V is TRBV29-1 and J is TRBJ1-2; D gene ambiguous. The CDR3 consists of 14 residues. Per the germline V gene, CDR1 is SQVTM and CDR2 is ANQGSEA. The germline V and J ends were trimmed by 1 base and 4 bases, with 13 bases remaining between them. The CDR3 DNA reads TGCAGCGTTGAAGCAGAGACTACCTTCTATGGCTACACCTTC. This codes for CSVEAETTFYGYTF.

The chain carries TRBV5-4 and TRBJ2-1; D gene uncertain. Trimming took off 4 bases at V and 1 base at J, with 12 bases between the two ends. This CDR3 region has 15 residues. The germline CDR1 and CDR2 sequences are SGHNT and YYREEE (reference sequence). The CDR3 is CASSVELRSYNEQFF. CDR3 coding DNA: TGTGCCAGCAGCGTGGAATTGAGGTCCTACAATGAGCAGTTCTTC.

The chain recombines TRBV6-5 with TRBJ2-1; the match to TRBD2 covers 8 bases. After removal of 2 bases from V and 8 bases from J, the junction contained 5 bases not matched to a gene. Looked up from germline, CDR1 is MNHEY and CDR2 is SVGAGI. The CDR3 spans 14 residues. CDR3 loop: CASSYRREAHEQFF. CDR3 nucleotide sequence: TGTGCCAGCAGTTACCGGCGGGAGGCCCATGAGCAGTTCTTC.

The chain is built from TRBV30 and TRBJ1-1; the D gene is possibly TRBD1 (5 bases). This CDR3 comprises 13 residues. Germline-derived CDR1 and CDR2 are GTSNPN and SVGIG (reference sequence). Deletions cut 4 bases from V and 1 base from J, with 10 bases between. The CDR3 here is CAWNVGGNTEAFF. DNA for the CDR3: TGTGCCTGGAACGTCGGGGGGAACACTGAAGCTTTCTTT.

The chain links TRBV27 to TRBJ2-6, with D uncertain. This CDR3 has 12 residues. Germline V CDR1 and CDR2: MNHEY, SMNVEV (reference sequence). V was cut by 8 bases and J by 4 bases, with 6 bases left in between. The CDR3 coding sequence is TGTGCCAGCCTTTCGGGGGCCAACGTCCTGACTTTC. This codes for CASLSGANVLTF.

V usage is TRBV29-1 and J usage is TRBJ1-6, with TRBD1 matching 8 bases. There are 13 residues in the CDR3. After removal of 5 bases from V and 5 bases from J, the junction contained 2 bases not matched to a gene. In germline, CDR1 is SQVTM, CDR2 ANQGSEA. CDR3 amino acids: CSVQQGDNSPLHF. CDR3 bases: TGCAGCGTTCAACAGGGGGATAATTCACCCCTCCACTTT.

The CDR3 sequence: CASSSGGGSYNSPLHF. The CDR3 DNA reads TGTGCCAGCAGCTCGGGCGGGGGCTCCTATAATTCACCCCTCCACTTT. The chain carries TRBV9 and TRBJ1-6, with D possibly being TRBD1 (5 bases). The CDR3 loop spans 16 amino acids. In germline, CDR1 is SGDLS, CDR2 YYNGEE. Trimming stripped 4 bases from V and 0 bases from J, with 11 bases between.

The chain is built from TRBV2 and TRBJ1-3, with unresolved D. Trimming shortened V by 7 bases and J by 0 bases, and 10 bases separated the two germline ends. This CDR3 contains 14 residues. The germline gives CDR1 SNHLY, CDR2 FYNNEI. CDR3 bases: TGTGCCAGCAAAGGTACAGCCTCTGGAAACACCATATATTTT. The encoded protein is CASKGTASGNTIYF.

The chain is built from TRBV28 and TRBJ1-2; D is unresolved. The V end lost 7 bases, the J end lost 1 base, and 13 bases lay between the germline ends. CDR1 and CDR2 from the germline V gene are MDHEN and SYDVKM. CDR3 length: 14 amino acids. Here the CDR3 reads CASTLGVFNYGYTF. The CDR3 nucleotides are TGTGCCAGCACCCTAGGCGTTTTTAACTATGGCTACACCTTC.

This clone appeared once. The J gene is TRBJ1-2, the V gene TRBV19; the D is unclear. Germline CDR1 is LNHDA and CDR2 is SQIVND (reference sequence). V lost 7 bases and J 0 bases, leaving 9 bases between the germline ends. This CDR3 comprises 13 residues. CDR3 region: CASTQSPNYGYTF. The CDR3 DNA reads TGTGCCAGTACTCAGTCACCTAACTATGGCTACACCTTC.

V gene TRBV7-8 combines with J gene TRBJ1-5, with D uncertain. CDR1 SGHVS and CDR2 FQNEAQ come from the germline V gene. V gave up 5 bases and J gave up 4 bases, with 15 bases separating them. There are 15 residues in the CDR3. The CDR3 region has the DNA TGTGCCAGCAGCCCGGCGGCCCATCTTAATCAGCCCCAGCATTTT. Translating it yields CASSPAAHLNQPQHF.

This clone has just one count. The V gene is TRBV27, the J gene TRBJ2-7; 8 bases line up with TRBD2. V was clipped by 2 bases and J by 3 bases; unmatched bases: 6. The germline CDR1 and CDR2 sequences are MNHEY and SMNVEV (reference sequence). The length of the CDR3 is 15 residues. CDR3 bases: TGTGCCAGCAGTTTAACGGGAGGGCCTTTCTACGAGCAGTACTTC. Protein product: CASSLTGGPFYEQYF.

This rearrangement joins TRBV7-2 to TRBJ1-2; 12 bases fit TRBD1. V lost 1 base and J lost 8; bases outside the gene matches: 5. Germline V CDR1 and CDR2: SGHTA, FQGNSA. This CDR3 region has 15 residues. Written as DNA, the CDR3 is TGTGCCAGCAGCTTAGGAGGCGGGACAGGGGGCGGCTACACCTTC. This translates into CASSLGGGTGGGYTF.

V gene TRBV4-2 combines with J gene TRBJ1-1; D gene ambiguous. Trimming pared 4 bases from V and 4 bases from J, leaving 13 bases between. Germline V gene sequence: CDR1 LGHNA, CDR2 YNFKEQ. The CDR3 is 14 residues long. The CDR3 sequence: CASSLDTGGTEAFF. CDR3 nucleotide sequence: TGTGCCAGCAGCCTCGATACCGGCGGCACTGAAGCTTTCTTT.

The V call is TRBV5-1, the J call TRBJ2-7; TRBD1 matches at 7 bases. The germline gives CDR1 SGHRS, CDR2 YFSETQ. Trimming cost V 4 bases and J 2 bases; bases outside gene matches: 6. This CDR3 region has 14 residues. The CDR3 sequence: CASSPGDSTYEQYF. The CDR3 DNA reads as TGCGCCAGCAGCCCTGGGGACAGCACCTACGAGCAGTACTTC.

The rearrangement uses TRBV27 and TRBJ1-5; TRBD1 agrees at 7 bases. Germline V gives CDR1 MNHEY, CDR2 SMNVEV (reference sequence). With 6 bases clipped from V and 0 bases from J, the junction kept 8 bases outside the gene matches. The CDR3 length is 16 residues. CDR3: CASRAAGTASNQPQHF. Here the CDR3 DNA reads TGTGCCAGCAGAGCCGCCGGGACAGCTAGCAATCAGCCCCAGCATTTT.

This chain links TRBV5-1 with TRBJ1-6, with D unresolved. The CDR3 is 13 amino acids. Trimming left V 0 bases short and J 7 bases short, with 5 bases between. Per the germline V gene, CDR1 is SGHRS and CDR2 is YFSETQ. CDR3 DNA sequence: TGCGCCAGCAGCTTGGCCGGGAATTCACCCCTCCACTTT. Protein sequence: CASSLAGNSPLHF.

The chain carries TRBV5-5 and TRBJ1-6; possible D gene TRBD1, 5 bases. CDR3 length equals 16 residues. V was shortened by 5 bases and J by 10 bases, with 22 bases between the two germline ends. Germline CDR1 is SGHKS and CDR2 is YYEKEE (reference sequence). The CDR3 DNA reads TGTGCCAGCAGGCGGGACCCATCCGGGGATAGCTCACCCCTCCACTTT. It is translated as CASRRDPSGDSSPLHF.

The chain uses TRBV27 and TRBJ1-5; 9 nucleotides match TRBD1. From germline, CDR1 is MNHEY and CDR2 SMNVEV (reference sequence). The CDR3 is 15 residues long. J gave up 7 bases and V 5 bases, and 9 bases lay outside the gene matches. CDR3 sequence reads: CASSLGGQGGQPQHF. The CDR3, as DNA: TGTGCCAGCAGTCTAGGGGGACAGGGAGGCCAGCCCCAGCATTTT.

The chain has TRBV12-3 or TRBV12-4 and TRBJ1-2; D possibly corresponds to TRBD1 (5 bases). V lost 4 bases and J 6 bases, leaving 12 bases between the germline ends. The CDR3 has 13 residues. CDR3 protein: CASSSPPGDGYTF. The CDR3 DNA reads TGTGCCAGCAGTTCTCCCCCGGGGGATGGCTACACCTTC.

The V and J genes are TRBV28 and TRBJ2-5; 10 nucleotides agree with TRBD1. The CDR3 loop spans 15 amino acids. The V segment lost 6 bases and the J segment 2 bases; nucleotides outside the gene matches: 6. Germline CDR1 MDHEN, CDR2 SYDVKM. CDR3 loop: CASRDDRGPQETQYF. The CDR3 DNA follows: TGTGCCAGCAGAGATGACAGGGGGCCTCAAGAGACCCAGTACTTC.

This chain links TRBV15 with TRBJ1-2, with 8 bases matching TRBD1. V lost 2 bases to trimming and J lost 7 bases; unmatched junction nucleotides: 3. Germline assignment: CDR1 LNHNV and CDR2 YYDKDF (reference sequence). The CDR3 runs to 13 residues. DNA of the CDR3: TGTGCCACCAGCAGACAGGGGGCTGGTGGCTACACCTTC. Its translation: CATSRQGAGGYTF.